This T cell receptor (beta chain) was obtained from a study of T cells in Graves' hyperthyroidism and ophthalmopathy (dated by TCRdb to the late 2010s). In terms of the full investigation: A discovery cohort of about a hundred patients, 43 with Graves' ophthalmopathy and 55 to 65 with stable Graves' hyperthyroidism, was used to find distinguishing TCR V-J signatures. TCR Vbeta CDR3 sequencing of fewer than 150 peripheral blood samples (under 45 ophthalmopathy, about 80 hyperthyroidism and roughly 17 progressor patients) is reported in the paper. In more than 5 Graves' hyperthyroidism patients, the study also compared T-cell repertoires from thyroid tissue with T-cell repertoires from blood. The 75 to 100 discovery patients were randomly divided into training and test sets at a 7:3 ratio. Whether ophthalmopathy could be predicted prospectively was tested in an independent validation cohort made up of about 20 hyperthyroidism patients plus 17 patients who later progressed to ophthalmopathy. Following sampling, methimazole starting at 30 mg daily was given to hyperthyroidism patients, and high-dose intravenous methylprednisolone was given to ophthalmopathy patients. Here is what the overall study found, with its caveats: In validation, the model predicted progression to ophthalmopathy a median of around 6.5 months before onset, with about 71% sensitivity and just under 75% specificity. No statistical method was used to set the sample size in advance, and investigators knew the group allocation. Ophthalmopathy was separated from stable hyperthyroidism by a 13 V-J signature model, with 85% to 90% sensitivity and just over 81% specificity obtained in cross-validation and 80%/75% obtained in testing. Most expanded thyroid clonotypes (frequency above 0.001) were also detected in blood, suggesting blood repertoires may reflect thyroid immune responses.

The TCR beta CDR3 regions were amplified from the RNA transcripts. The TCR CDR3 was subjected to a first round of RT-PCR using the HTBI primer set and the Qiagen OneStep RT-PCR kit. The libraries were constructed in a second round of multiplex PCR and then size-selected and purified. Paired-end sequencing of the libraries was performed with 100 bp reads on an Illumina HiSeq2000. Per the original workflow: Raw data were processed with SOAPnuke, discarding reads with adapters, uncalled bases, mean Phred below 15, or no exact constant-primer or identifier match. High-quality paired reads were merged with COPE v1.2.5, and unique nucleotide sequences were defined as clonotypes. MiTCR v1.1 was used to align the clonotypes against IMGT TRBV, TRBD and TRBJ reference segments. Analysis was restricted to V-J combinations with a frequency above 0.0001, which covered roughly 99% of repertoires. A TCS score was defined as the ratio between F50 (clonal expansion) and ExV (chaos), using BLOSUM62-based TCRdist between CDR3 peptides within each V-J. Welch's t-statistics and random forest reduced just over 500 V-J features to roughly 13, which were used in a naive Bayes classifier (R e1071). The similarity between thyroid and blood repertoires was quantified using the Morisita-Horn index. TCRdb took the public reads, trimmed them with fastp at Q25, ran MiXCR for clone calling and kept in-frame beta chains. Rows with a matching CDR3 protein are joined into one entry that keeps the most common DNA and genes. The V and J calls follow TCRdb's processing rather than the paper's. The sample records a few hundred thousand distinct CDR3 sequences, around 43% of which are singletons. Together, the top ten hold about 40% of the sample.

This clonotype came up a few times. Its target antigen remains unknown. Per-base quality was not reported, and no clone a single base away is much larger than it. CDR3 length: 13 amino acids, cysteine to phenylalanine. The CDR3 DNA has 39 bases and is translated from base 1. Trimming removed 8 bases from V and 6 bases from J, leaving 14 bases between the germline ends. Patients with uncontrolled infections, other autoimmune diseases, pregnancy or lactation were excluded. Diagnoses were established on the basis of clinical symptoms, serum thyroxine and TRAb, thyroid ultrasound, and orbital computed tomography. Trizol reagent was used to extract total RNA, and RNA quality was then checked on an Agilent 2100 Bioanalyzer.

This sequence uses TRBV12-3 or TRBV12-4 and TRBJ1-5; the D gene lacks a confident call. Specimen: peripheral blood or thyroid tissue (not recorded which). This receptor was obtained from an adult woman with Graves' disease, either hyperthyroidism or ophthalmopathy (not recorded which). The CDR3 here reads CASASQSGQPQHF. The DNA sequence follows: TGTGCCAGCGCGTCCCAGTCGGGTCAGCCCCAGCATTTT.